These T cell receptor beta chains were read from a single sample in a study of shared clonotypes between healthy human individuals. Clones were read by immunoSEQ multiplex PCR, and TCRdb kept only the in-frame ones, dropping some. The sample includes about 2.4 million clones, under 95% of them seen just once. The sample comprised naive CD4+ T cells from PBMCs. These TCRs come from a young man in good health. Some clones in this sample may be carry-over from other donors' samples. The conserved cysteine and the conserved F or W are not part of the CDR3 here. Clone size appears in some rows only: once, few, many, or a class for an expanded clone.

V	size	J	CDR3
TRBV9	once	TRBJ1-2	ASSVGDRNYGYT
TRBV5-1	.	TRBJ2-5	ASSPTGTQGATQY
TRBV5-1	.	TRBJ2-7	ASSLVESGAHEQY
TRBV2	.	TRBJ1-1	ASSPQGALTEAF
TRBV5-8	.	TRBJ2-1	ASSSQGLVYNEQF
TRBV10-3	.	TRBJ1-5	AISESGDRGRGNNQPQH
TRBV14	once	TRBJ2-1	ASSQRTGLAGYNEQF
TRBV10-3	once	TRBJ1-1	AINTGGTEAF
TRBV6-1	.	TRBJ2-1	ASSRQSNEQF
TRBV28	.	TRBJ1-2	ASSFGPGGGYT
TRBV5-1	.	TRBJ2-3	ASSLGTSGRSSTDTQY
TRBV30	.	TRBJ1-2	AWSLMMYGYT
TRBV5-1	once	TRBJ2-3	ASSLVGGSAGADTQY
TRBV2	.	TRBJ1-1	ASTEGELVEAF
TRBV6-5	.	TRBJ2-5	ASSYGGGSETQY
TRBV28	.	TRBJ1-4	ASRAREKLF
TRBV29-1	.	TRBJ2-5	SVVAGIETQY
TRBV7-3	.	TRBJ2-1	ASSVLAGVNNEQF
TRBV5-4	.	TRBJ2-2	ASSTGTGANTGELF
TRBV7-9	.	TRBJ1-3	AGKELIGDGSGNTIY
TRBV5-1	.	TRBJ2-1	ASTFMAGSRPNNEQF
TRBV19	.	TRBJ2-3	ASSMGQTEGDTQY
TRBV7-9	.	TRBJ2-1	ASSLLWTGDSYNEQF
TRBV28	.	TRBJ1-1	ASSPGDRANTEAF
TRBV6-1	.	TRBJ2-3	ASVGWGGTDTQY
TRBV29-1	.	TRBJ2-4	SVVGRLGAKNIQY
TRBV28	.	TRBJ2-3	ASSSIVGGYTDTQY
TRBV18	.	TRBJ1-4	ASSPYSGVSDEKLF
TRBV7-2	.	TRBJ2-3	ASSSILAGGADTQY
TRBV7-8	.	TRBJ2-3	ASSLTLAGGLTDTQY
TRBV10-3	.	TRBJ2-5	AISDGGTQY
TRBV2	.	TRBJ2-2	ASSEALGQKNTGELF
TRBV5-1	.	TRBJ2-7	ASSLSTAGTPYEQY
TRBV5-1	.	TRBJ1-5	ASSPASGTGNQPQH
TRBV18	.	TRBJ2-1	ASSPGVVGANNEQF
TRBV5-1	.	TRBJ1-4	ASRSGQGRGEKLF
TRBV28	.	TRBJ2-7	ASSAFGGYEQY
TRBV27	.	TRBJ1-1	ASSSYGLNTEAF
TRBV28	.	TRBJ2-2	ASSPAGTSGYTGELF
TRBV19	.	TRBJ2-7	ASSIWQGGSYEQY
TRBV30	.	TRBJ2-7	AWSVQGTYEQY
TRBV5-1	.	TRBJ1-3	ASSSNQGSGNTIY
TRBV18	few	TRBJ1-5	ASSLTGDQPQH
TRBV6-6	.	TRBJ2-7	ASRLGLVYEQY
TRBV28	.	TRBJ2-6	ASSSGTGNSGANVLT
TRBV5-8	.	TRBJ2-7	ASSLDDRGPTSYEQY
TRBV7-2	.	TRBJ2-3	ASSLVGTSTDTQY
TRBV7-3	.	TRBJ2-2	ASRLSGSYTGELF
TRBV9	.	TRBJ2-1	ASSARQTGDEQF
TRBV11-2	.	TRBJ1-2	ASSSAGLTNYGYT
TRBV9	.	TRBJ2-1	ASSKLSGSLNNEQF
TRBV25-1	.	TRBJ2-3	ASSSGRAADTQY
TRBV5-1	.	TRBJ2-5	ASSLQGQETQY
TRBV6-1	.	TRBJ1-5	ASSATSGAPQH
TRBV18	.	TRBJ2-5	ASSPLSSQETQY
TRBV2	.	TRBJ1-1	ASLLTGQGATEAF
TRBV1	once	TRBJ2-3	TSRGISGTRTDTQY
TRBV28	.	.	ASRGTASSYEQY
TRBV14	.	TRBJ2-6	ASSQDRVSGANVLT
TRBV30	.	TRBJ1-1	AWRDREAF